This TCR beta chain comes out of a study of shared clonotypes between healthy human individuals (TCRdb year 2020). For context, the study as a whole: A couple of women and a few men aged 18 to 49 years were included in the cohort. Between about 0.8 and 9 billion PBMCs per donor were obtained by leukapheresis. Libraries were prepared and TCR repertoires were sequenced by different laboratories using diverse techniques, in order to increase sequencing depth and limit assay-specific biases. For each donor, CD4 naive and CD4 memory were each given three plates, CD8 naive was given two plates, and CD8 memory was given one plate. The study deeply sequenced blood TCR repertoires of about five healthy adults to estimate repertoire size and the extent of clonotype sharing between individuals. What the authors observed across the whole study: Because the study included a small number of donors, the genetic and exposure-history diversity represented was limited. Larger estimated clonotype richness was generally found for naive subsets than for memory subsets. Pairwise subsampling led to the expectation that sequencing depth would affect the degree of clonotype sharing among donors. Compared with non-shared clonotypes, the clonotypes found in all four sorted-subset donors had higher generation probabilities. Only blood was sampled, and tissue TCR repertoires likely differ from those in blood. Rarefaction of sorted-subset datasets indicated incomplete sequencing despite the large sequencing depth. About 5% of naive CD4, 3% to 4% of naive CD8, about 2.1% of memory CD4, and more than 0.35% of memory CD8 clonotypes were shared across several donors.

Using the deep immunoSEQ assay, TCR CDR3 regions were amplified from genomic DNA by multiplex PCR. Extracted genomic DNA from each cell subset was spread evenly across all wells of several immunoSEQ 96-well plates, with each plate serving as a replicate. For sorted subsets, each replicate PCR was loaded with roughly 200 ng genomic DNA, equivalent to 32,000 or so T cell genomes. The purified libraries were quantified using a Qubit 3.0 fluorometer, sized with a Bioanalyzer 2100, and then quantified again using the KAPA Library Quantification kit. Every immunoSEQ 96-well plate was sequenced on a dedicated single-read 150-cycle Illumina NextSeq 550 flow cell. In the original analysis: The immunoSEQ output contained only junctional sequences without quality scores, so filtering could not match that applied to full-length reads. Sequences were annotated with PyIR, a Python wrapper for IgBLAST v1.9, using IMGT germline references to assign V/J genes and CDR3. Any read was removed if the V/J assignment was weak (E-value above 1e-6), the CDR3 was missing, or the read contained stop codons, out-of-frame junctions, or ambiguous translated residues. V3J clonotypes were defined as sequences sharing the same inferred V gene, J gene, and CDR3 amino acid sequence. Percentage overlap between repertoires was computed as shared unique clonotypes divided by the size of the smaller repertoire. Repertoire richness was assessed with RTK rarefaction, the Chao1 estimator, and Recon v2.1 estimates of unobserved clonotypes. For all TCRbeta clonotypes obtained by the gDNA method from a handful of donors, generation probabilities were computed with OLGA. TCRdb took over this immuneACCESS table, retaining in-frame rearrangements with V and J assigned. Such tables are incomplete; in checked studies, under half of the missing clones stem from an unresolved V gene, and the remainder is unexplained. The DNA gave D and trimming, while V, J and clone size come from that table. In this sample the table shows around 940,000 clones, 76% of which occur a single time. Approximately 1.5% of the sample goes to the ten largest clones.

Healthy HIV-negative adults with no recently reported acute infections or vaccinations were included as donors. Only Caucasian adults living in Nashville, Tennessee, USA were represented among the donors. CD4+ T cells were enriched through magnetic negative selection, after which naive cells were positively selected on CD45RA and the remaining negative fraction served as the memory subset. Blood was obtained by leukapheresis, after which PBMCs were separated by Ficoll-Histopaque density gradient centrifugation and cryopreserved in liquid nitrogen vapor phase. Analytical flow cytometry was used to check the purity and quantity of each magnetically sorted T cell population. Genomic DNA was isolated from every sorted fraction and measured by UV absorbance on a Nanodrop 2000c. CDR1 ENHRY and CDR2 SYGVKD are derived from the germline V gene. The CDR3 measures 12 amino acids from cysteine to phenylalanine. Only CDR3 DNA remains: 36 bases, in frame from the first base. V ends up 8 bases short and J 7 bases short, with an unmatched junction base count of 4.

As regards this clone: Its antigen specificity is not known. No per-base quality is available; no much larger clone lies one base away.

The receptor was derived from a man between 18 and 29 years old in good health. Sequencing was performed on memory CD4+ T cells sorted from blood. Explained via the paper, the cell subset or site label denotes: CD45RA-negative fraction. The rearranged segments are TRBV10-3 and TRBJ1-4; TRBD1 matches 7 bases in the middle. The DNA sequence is TGTGCCATCTCGCAGGGGGGTGAAAAACTGTTTTTT. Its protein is CAISQGGEKLFF.